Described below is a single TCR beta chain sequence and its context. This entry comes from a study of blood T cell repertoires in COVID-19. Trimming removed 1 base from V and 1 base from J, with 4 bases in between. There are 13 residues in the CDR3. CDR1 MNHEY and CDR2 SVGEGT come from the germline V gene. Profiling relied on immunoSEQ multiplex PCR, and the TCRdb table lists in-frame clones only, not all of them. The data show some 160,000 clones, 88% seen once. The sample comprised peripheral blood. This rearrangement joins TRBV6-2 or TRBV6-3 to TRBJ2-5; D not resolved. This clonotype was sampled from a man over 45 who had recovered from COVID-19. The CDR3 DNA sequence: TGTGCCAGCAGTTACTACGGCCAAGAGACCCAGTACTTC. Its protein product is CASSYYGQETQYF.